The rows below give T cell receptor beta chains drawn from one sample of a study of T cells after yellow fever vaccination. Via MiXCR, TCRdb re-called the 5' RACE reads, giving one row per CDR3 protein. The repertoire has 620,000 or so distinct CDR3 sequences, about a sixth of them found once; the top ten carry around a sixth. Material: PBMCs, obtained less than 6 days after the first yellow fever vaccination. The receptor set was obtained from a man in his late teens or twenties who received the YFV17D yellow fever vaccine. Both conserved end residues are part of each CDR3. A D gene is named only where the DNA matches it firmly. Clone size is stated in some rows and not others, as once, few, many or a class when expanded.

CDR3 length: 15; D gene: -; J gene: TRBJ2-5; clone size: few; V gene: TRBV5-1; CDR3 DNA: TGCGCCAGCAGCTTGATGGGGGAGCCCCAAGAGACCCAGTACTTC; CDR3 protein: CASSLMGEPQETQYF
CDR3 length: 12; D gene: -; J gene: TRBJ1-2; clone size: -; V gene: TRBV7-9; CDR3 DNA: TGTGCCAGCACATCGACAGCTTATGGCTACACCTTC; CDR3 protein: CASTSTAYGYTF
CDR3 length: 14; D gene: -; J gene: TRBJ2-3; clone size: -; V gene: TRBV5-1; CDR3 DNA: TGCGCCAGCAGCCCCCAGGGTATTGGAGATACGCAGTATTTT; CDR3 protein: CASSPQGIGDTQYF
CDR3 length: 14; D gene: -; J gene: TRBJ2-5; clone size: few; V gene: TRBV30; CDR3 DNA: TGTGCCTGGAAGCTCAACCAGGGAGTAGAGACCCAGTACTTC; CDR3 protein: CAWKLNQGVETQYF
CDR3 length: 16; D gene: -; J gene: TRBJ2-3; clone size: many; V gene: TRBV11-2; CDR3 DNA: TGTGCCAGCAGGTATACGGGCAGGACCAGCACAGATACGCAGTATTTT; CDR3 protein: CASRYTGRTSTDTQYF
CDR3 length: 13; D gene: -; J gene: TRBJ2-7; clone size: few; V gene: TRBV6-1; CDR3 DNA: TGTGCCAGCAGCTTCGGGTTCTCCTACGAGCAGTACTTC; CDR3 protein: CASSFGFSYEQYF
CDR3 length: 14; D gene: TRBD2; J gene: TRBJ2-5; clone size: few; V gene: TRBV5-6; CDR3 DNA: TGTGCCAGCACTCCGGGGGGGCGCTTGGAGACCCAGTACTTC; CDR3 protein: CASTPGGRLETQYF
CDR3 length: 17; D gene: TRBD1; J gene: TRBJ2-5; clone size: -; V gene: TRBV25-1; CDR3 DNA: TGTGCCAGCAGTGAGGCCGGGACAGGGGATTACCAAGAGACCCAGTACTTC; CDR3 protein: CASSEAGTGDYQETQYF
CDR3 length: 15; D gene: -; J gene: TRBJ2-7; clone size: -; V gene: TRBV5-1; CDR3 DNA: TGCGCCAGCAGCGTGGGGGCAGGGTCTATGTACGAGCAGTACTTC; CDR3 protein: CASSVGAGSMYEQYF
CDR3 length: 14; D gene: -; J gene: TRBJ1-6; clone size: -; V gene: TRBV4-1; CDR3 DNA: TGCGCCAGCAGCCGATCGGAGGATAATTCACCCCTCCACTTT; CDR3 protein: CASSRSEDNSPLHF
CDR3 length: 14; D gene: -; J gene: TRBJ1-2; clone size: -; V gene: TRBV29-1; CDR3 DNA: TGCAGCGTCTGCAAAGCACAGTGCCGGGAAGGCTACACCTTC; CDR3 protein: CSVCKAQCREGYTF
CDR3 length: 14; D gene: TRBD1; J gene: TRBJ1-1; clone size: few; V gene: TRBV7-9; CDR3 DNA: TGTGCCAGCAGCTTAGGGACAGGCGCGCCTGAAGCTTTCTTT; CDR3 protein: CASSLGTGAPEAFF
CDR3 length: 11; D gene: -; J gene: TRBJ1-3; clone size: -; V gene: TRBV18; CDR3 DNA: TGTGCCAGCTCACCAGGGGACACCATATATTTT; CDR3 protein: CASSPGDTIYF
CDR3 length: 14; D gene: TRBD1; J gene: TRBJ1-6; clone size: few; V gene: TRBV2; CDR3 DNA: TGTGCCAGCAGTGTACAGGGGGGTTTTAAAGGCCTCCACTTT; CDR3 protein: CASSVQGGFKGLHF
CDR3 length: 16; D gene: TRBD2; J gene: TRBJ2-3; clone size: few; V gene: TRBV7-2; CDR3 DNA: TGTGCCAGCAGCTTAGCAACCCAGCGGGGCCTAGATACGCAGTATTTT; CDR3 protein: CASSLATQRGLDTQYF
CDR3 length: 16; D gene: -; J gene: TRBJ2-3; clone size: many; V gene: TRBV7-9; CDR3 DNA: TGTGCCAGCAGCCCCCCTGGGGGCAGGGGCACAGATACGCAGTATTTT; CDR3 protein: CASSPPGGRGTDTQYF
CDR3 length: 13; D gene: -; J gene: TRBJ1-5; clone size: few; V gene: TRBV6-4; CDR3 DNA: TGTGCCTCAGCCCCGCAGGGCGGCCAGCCCCAGCATTTT; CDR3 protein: CASAPQGGQPQHF
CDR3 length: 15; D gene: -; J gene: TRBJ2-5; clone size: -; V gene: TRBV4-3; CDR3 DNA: TGCGCCAGCAGCCAAGATGTAGGGGGCCAAGAGACCCAGTACTTC; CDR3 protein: CASSQDVGGQETQYF
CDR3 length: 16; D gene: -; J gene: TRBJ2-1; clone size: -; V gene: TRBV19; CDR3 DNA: TGTGCCAGTAGTATAACTCTAGCGAGCTCCTACAATGAGCAGTTCTTC; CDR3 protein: CASSITLASSYNEQFF
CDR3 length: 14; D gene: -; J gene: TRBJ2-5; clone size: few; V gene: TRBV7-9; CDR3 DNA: TGTGCCAGCAACCCGGGGCCGGACCAAGAGACCCAGTACTTC; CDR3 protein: CASNPGPDQETQYF
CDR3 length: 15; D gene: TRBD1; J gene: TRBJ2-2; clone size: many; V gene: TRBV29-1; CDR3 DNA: TGCAGCGTTGACCTCGGACAGGGGAACACCGGGGAGCTGTTTTTT; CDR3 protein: CSVDLGQGNTGELFF
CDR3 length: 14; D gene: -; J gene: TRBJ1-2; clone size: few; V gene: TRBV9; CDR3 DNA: TGTGCCAGCAGCGTAGATCAGGGAAGGTATGGCTACACCTTC; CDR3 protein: CASSVDQGRYGYTF
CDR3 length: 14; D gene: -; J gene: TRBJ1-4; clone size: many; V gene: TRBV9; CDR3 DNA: TGTGCCAGCAGCGTTTCTCAGGGAGATGAAAAACTGTTTTTT; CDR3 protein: CASSVSQGDEKLFF
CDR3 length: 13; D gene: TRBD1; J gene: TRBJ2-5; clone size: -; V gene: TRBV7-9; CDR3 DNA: TGTGCCAGCTTACAGGGGCCGCTAGAGACCCAGTACTTC; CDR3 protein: CASLQGPLETQYF
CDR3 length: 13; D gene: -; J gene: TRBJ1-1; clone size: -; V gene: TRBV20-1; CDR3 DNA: TGCAGTGCTAGAGTCCCAGGGGACACTGAAGCTTTCTTT; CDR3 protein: CSARVPGDTEAFF
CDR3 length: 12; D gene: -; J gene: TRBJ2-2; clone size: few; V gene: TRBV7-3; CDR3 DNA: TGTGCCAGCAGCCATCACACCGGGGAGCTGTTTTTT; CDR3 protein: CASSHHTGELFF
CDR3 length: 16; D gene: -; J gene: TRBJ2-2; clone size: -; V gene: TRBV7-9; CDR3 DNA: TGTGCCAGCAGCTTTCTCCAGGGGCAAAACACCGGGGAGCTGTTTTTT; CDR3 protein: CASSFLQGQNTGELFF
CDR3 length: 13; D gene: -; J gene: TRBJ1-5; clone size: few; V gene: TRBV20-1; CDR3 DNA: TGCAGTGCTACCGCGGGGGGCAATCAGCCCCAGCATTTT; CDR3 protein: CSATAGGNQPQHF
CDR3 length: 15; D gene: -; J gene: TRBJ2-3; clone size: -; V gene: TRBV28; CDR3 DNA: TGTGCCAGCAGTCCCCCCGGGTTCCGACCAGATACGCAGTATTTT; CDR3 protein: CASSPPGFRPDTQYF
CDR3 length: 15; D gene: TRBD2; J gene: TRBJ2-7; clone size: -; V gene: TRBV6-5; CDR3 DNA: TGTGCCAGCAGTTCTCCCTCGGCGGGGGACTACGAGCAGTACTTC; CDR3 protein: CASSSPSAGDYEQYF
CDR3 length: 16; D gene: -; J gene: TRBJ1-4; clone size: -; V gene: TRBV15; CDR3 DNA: TGTGCCACCAGCAGAATCGCCCGGGGATATAATGAAAAACTGTTTTTT; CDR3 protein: CATSRIARGYNEKLFF
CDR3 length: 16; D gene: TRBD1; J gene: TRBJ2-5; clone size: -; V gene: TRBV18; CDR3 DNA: TGTGCCAGCTCCCCATCCCCGGGACAGGGGCGAGAGACCCAGTACTTC; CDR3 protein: CASSPSPGQGRETQYF
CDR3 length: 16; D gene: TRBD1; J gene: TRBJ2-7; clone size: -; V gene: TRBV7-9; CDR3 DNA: TGTGCCAGCAGAAGTACCGGGACAGAGAGCTCCTACGAGCAGTACTTC; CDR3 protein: CASRSTGTESSYEQYF
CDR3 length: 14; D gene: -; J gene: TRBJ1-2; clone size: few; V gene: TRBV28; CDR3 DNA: TGTGCCAGCAGGTCGGGCGGAACTAACTATGGCTACACCTTC; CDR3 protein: CASRSGGTNYGYTF
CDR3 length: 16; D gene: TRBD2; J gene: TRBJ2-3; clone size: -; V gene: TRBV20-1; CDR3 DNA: TGCAGTGCTAGACCGGGGGGGTTAGTCGTCTTAGATACGCAGTATTTT; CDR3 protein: CSARPGGLVVLDTQYF
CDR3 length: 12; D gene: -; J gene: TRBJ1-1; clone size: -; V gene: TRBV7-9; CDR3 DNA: TGTGCCAGCAGCTTAAGCGTCACTGAAGCTTTCTTT; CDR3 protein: CASSLSVTEAFF
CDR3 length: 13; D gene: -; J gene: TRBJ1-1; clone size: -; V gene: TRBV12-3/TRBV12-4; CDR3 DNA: TGTGCCAGCAGTTTTCTCGGGTTAGGTCAAGCTTTCTTT; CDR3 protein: CASSFLGLGQAFF
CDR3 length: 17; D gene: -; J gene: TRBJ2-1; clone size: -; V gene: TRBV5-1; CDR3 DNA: TGCGCCAGTAAGCTTGGCGTCCGACCCATCTCCTACAATGAGCAGTTCTTC; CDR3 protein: CASKLGVRPISYNEQFF
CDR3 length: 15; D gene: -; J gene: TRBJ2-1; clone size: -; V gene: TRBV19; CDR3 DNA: TGTGCCAGTACCAGCCAGGGTTATGGCTACAATGAGCAGTTCTTC; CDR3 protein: CASTSQGYGYNEQFF
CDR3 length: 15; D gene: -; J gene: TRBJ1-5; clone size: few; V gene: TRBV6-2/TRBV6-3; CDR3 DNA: TGTGCCAGCAGTTACCTCGGGACTGCCGGCCAGCCCCAGCATTTT; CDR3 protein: CASSYLGTAGQPQHF
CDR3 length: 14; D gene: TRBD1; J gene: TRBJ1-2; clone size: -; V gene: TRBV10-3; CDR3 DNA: TGTGCCATCAGAGGGACAGGGAAGGACTATGGCTACACCTTC; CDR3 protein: CAIRGTGKDYGYTF